The entry below gives a single TCR beta chain sequence along with its context. These data originate in a study of blood T cells in healthy people across ages. A second PCR of about 6 to 12 cycles used a sample-barcoded 5' primer and a J-beta primer mix. TCRdb reprocessed the 5' RACE reads with MiXCR, giving one entry per CDR3 protein. The sample has 700,000 to 950,000 distinct CDR3 sequences, more than 45% seen once. The germline gives CDR1 SNHLY, CDR2 FYNNEI. CDR3 size: 14 residues. Trimming cost V 5 bases and J 5 bases, with 15 bases left between them. V and J are TRBV2 and TRBJ2-5; a weak D match, TRBD2 (6 bases). Sequenced input: blood. This receptor was taken from a man aged 25 to 40 in good health. Written as DNA, the CDR3 is TGTGCCAGCAGTCGATTGCGGGGCGCGGAGACCCAGTACTTC. It codes for CASSRLRGAETQYF.